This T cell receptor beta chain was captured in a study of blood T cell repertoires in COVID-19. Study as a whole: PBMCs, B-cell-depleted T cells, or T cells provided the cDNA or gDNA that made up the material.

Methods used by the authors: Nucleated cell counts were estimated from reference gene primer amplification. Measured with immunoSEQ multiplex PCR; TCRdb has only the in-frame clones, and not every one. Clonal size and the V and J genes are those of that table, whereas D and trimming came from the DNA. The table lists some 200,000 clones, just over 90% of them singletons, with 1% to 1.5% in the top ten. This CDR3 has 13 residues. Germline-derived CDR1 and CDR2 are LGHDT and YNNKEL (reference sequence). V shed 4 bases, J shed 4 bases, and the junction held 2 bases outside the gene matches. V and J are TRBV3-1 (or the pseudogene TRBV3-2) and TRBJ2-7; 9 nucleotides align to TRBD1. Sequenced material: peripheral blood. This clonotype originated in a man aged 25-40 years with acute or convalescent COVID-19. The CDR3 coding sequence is TGTGCCAGCAGCCGGGACAGGGAGTACGAGCAGTACTTC. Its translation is CASSRDREYEQYF.